In this sample, the clone carrying this TCR beta chain turned up a few times. The target antigen is unknown. CDR3 length: 13 amino acids. Trimming left V 6 bases short and J 0 bases short, with 8 bases between. Germline CDR1 MNHEY, CDR2 SMNVEV (reference sequence). The data were taken from a study of T cell responses to AZD1222 COVID-19 vaccine. Libraries were prepared by immunoSEQ multiplex PCR; TCRdb keeps only in-frame clonotypes and omits some of them. The data contain approximately 130,000 clones, roughly 90% of them singletons. Study-wide points: CD4 TCRs covered the whole spike, strongest at regions 160-218 and 743-854. Repertoires in all cases were sampled only once the peak T cell response had passed. Variant regions that are unmutated are reportedly the target of nearly half of spike-specific TCRs.

The chain uses TRBV27 and TRBJ1-1; unclear D gene. The clonotype comes from an adult in good health. The material sequenced was peripheral blood, taken on day 0 of AZD1222 vaccination. The CDR3: CASRPTMNTEAFF. The DNA of the CDR3 is TGTGCCAGCAGGCCGACCATGAACACTGAAGCTTTCTTT.